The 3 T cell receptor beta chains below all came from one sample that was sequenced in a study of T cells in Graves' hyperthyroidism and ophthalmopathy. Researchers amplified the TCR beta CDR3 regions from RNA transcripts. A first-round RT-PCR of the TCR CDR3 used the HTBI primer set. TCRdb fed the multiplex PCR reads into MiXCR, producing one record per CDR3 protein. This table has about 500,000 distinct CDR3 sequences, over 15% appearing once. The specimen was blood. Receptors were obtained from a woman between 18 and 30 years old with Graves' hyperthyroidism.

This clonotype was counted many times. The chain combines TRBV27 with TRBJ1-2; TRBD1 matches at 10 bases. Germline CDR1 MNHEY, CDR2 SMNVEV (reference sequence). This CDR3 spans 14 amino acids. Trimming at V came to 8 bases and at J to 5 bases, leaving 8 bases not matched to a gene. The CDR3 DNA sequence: TGTGCCAGCGGTCCGGGACAGGGGACTTATGGCTACACCTTC. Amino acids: CASGPGQGTYGYTF.

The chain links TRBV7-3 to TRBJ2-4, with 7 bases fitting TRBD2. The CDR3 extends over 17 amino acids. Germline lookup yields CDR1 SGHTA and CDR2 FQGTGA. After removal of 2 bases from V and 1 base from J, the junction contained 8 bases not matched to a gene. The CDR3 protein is CASSLLSREGAKNIQYF. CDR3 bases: TGTGCCAGCAGCTTACTTAGCAGGGAGGGGGCCAAAAACATTCAGTACTTC.

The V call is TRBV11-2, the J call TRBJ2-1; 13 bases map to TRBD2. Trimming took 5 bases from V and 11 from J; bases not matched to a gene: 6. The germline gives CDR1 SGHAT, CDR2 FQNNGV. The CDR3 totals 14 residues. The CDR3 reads CASSDRLAGGQQFF. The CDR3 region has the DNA TGTGCCAGCAGCGACCGACTAGCGGGGGGCCAGCAGTTCTTC.